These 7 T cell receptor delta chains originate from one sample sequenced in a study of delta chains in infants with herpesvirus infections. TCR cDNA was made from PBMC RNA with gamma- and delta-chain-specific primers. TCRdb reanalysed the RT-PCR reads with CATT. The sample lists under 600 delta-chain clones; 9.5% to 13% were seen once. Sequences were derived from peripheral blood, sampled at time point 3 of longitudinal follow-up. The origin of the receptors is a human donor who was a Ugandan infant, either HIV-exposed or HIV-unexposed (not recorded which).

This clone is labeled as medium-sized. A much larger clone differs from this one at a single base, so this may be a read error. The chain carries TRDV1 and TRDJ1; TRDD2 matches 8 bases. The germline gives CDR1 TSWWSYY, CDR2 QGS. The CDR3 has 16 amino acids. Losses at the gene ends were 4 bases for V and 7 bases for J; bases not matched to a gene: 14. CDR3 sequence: CALGVTFLKAAAKLIF. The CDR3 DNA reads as TGTGCTCTTGGGGTGACCTTCCTAAAAGCGGCCGCTAAACTCATCTTT.

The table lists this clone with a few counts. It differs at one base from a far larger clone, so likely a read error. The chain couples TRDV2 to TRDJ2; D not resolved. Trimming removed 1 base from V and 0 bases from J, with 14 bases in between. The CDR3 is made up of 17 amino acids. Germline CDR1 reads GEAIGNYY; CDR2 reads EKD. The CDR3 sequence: CACDTVAPGALTAQLFF. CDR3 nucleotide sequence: TGTGCCTGTGACACTGTGGCCCCCGGCGCTTTGACAGCACAACTCTTCTTT.

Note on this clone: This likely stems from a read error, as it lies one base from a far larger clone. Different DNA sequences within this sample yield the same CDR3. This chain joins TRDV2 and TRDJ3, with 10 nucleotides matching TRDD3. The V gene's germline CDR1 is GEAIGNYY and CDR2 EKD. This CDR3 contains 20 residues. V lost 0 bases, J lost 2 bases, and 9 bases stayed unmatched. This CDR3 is CACDTDWGIRGPWDTRQMFF. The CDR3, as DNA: TGTGCCTGTGACACCGACTGGGGGATCAGGGGTCCCTGGGACACCCGACAGATGTTTTTC.

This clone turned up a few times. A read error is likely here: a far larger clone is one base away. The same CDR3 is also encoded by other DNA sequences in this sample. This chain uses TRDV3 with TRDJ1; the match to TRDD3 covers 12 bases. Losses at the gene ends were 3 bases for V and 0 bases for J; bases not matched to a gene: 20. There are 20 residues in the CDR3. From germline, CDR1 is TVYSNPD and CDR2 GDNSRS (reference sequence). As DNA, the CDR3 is TGTGCCTTCGGAACTTCCATACTAAAACTGGGGGATACTGACACCGATAAACTCATCTTT. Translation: CAFGTSILKLGDTDTDKLIF.

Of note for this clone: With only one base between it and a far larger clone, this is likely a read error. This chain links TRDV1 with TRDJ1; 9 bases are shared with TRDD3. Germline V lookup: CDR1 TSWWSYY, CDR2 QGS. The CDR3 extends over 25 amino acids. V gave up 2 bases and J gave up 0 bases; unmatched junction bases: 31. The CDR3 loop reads CALGETAPSSNNVLGDTLYTDKLIF. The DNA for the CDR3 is TGTGCTCTTGGGGAAACGGCGCCTTCTTCCAACAACGTACTGGGGGACACCCTTTACACCGATAAACTCATCTTT.

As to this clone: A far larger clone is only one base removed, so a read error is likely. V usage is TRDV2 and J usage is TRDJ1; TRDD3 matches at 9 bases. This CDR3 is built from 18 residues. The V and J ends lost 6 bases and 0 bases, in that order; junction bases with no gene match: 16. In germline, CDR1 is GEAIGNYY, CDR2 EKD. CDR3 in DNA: TGTGCCTGTTTTACTGGGGGACACACTTACTCGTACACCGATAAACTCATCTTT. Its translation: CACFTGGHTYSYTDKLIF.

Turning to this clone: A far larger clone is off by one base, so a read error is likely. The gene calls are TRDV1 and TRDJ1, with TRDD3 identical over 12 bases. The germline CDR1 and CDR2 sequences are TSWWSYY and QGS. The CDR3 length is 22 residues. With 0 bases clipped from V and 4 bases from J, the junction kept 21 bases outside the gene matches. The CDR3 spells CALGELVSLYSRTGGYYDKLIF. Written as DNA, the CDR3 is TGTGCTCTTGGGGAACTGGTTTCTCTCTACTCCCGTACTGGGGGATACTACGATAAACTCATCTTT.